This T cell receptor beta chain was profiled in a study of monozygotic twins with inflammatory bowel disease. CDR3 size: 17 residues. Per germline, CDR1 SGHTA and CDR2 FQGNSA. No DNA is given; TCRdb re-called the 5' RACE reads and lists each CDR3 protein once. The table gives a few hundred thousand distinct CDR3 sequences; the top ten clones make up less than 2% of it. This TCR came from a human donor with ulcerative colitis or Crohn's disease, or a healthy co-twin of an affected twin (not recorded which). The sequencing input was blood. V gene TRBV7-2 combines with J gene TRBJ2-6; TCRdb reports TRBD2, a call that lacks DNA to check it against. The CDR3 region is CASSLWGLGSGANVLTF.